This T cell receptor beta chain originates from a study of post-analysis software for immune sequencing data (dated by TCRdb to about 2015). As for the study more broadly: Recorded disease courses included relapsing-remitting, secondary progressive and progressive-relapsing multiple sclerosis, with some patients lacking subtype annotation. A subset of samples was prepared in parallel using single-end sample barcoding, then pooled and co-amplified after Illumina adapter ligation. The patient repertoires were compared against 11 previously published healthy control repertoires obtained from donors aged roughly 6 to 28 years.

The library was built by means of PCR. The sample was run on an Illumina HiSeq 2500. Unique molecular identifiers were incorporated into TCR beta cDNA libraries to reduce PCR and sequencing biases. Per 1 to 10 million input T cells, approximately 500,000 cDNA molecules were obtained, such that each molecule approximated one T cell. The same protocol used for the earlier healthy control dataset was applied to prepare and sequence the patient libraries. Samples belonging to the same batch were prepared together, multiplexed and sequenced on a shared HiSeq lane. Under the source paper's analysis protocol: Raw barcoded reads were processed with MIGEC, discarding single-read molecular identifier groups before consensus assembly and CDR3 extraction. Clonotype tables were post-analysed with VDJtools, and diversity was normalized by down-sampling all datasets to the smallest sample size. In repertoire overlap clustering, CDR3 amino acid sequences, but not nucleotide sequences, were matched to correct batch-related cross-sample contamination. TCRdb applied fastp at Q25 and MiXCR to the public reads, then kept only in-frame beta chains. Each entry is one CDR3 protein sequence, shown with its most common DNA and genes. The authors' filters were not applied to this entry. For this sample the table gives 150,000 to 200,000 distinct CDR3 sequences, of which under 40% were detected only once. Together, the top ten hold 25% to 35% of the sample.

In light of the paper, this sample's time point label describes: second blood draw from one MS patient after hematopoietic stem cell transplantation. TCR beta repertoires were profiled from peripheral blood of under 15 young patients with multiple sclerosis to demonstrate the VDJtools post-analysis software. Multiple sclerosis patients were children and adolescents aged roughly 6 to 15 years. Of note for this clonotype: Its recognized antigen is unknown. It has no much larger one-base neighbor in the sample; base qualities were not kept.

Deletion took 2 bases off V and 2 bases off J, with a span of 8 bases between the germline ends. From its cysteine to its phenylalanine, the CDR3 spans 14 amino acids. CDR3 DNA only is kept here, 42 bases in frame from base 1. The germline V gene yields SGHAT for CDR1 and FQNNGV for CDR2. General findings and caveats noted by the study authors: The multiple sclerosis patient group was slightly younger than the control group. Strong co-clustering of samples prepared in the same batch was shown by direct clustering with F measure, prompting a batch-effect correction. Significantly higher frequencies in patients than in controls were found for roughly 5 TRBV segments, including TRBV5-6, TRBV5-1 and TRBV20-1. Normalized Chao1 diversity was significantly lower in multiple sclerosis patients than controls, suggesting substantial peripheral T-cell clonal expansion.

The receptor's source is a girl under 18 with multiple sclerosis. Donor details come from another sample of the same person, matched by shared clones. The chain joins TRBV11-2 to TRBJ2-3; confidence is insufficient to name the D gene. The material was blood, obtained after autologous hematopoietic stem cell transplantation. The nucleotide sequence is given as TGTGCCAGCAGCTTACAGCGTCACACAGATACGCAGTATTTT. It encodes CASSLQRHTDTQYF.